The next 3 T cell receptor beta chains were all read from a single sample in a study of human T cells and chemical hapten exposure. Using its own MiXCR run on the RACE reads, TCRdb lists one record per CDR3 protein. The data hold 35,000 or so distinct CDR3 sequences, with approximately 10% observed a single time. Time point defined: pre-sensitization, week 0. This sample's treatment: therapeutic diphenylcyclopropenone sensitization with weekly scalp DPC. Extraction of total RNA was performed on unfractionated whole blood. The sample here was whole blood, taken in connection with sensitization to the hapten diphenylcyclopropenone (DPC). The receptor source for this set is a man aged 45-65 years with alopecia areata. Some clones in this sample may be carry-over from other donors' samples.

This clonotype has at least ten counts. This chain joins TRBV11-3 and TRBJ2-2; 12 bases match TRBD2. J was trimmed by 4 bases and V by 5 bases; bases with no gene match: 8. Germline V gene data show CDR1 as SGHNT and CDR2 as YENEEA. The CDR3 covers 17 residues. CDR3 loop: CASSTALAGGGTGELFF. CDR3 in DNA: TGTGCCAGCAGCACCGCACTAGCGGGAGGTGGCACCGGGGAGCTGTTTTTT.

This clonotype was recorded many times. The genes are TRBV7-8 and TRBJ2-5; no firm D call. The CDR3 extends over 12 amino acids. V was shortened by 4 bases and J by 5 bases, with 8 bases between the two germline ends. Germline V lookup: CDR1 SGHVS, CDR2 FQNEAQ. The DNA of the CDR3 is TGTGCCAGCAGCTATAGGGTTGAGACCCAGTACTTC. As protein: CASSYRVETQYF.

There are a few counts of this clonotype. V usage is TRBV5-1 and J usage is TRBJ2-3; the D gene is possibly TRBD1 (6 bases). V dropped 0 bases and J dropped 2 bases, with 13 bases sitting between them. The CDR3 contains 16 residues. Germline V lookup: CDR1 SGHRS, CDR2 YFSETQ. In nucleotides, the CDR3 is TGCGCCAGCAGCTTGGTTGGACAGACTTCCACAGATACGCAGTATTTT. The encoded protein is CASSLVGQTSTDTQYF.